These 13 T cell receptor beta chains came from one sample sequenced in a study of human T cells and chemical hapten exposure. Regarding time point: patch test 2, 6 weeks after DPC sensitization. Treatment specified: therapeutic diphenylcyclopropenone sensitization with weekly scalp DPC. TCRdb analysed the RACE reads with MiXCR anew, one entry per CDR3 protein. The top ten hold approximately 1.2% of the sample, which has 89,000 or so distinct CDR3 sequences, about 6.3% seen once. Sample: whole blood, taken in connection with sensitization to the hapten diphenylcyclopropenone (DPC). The origin of the receptors is a woman aged 30 to 39 with alopecia areata. Some clones in this sample may be carry-over from other donors' samples.

The chain is built from TRBV6-5 and TRBJ1-5, with D perhaps matching TRBD1 (6 bases). The CDR3 sequence is 14 residues long. Germline values: CDR1 MNHEY, CDR2 SVGAGI. V was cut by 7 bases and J by 6 bases, with 16 bases left in between. CDR3 sequence (DNA): TGTGCCAGCACCAAGGGCAGGGGCAGTCAGCCCCAGCATTTT. This encodes CASTKGRGSQPQHF.

This clonotype was seen only a few times. The chain uses TRBV7-9 and TRBJ1-3; 8 bases line up with TRBD1. The germline gives CDR1 SEHNR, CDR2 FQNEAQ (reference sequence). The V and J ends lost 5 bases and 4 bases, in that order; junction bases with no gene match: 4. This CDR3 comprises 14 residues. This chain's CDR3 is CASSGRDRGNTIYF. CDR3 nucleotide sequence: TGTGCCAGCAGCGGGCGGGACAGGGGAAACACCATATATTTT.

The chain recombines TRBV2 with TRBJ1-1; no clear D gene. Germline V CDR1 and CDR2: SNHLY, FYNNEI. The CDR3 has 13 residues. Trimming left V 6 bases short and J 4 bases short, with 12 bases between. This CDR3 is CASRPWTGTEAFF. The CDR3 DNA sequence: TGTGCCAGCAGGCCGTGGACTGGCACTGAAGCTTTCTTT.

This clonotype was recorded a few times. The rearrangement joins TRBV12-3 or TRBV12-4 to TRBJ1-4; no reliable D call. Between the trimmed V and J ends, which lost 0 bases and 4 bases, there was a span of 3 bases. The CDR3 runs to 13 residues. The CDR3 loop reads CASSLASNEKLFF. The CDR3 DNA follows: TGTGCCAGCAGTTTAGCGAGTAATGAAAAACTGTTTTTT.

This clonotype was seen many times. The chain carries TRBV5-5 and TRBJ1-6; weak D call: TRBD1 (5 bases). The germline V gene encodes CDR1 SGHKS and CDR2 YYEKEE (reference sequence). Between the trimmed V and J ends, which lost 2 bases and 10 bases, there was a span of 10 bases. The CDR3 spans 13 residues. The CDR3 nucleotides read TGTGCCAGCAGCTTAGAATGGGGCTCACCCCTCCACTTT. Translating it yields CASSLEWGSPLHF.

This clonotype was recorded many times. The chain uses TRBV11-2 and TRBJ2-5, with D possibly being TRBD2 (6 bases). The V end lost 3 bases, the J end lost 9 bases, and 14 bases lay between the germline ends. This CDR3 is built from 13 residues. Germline CDR1 is SGHAT and CDR2 is FQNNGV. The CDR3 loop reads CASSFGLTLPQYF. CDR3 sequence (DNA): TGTGCCAGCAGCTTTGGACTAACTCTTCCCCAGTACTTC. The entire variable domain, with the rest obtained from reference TRBV11-2 and TRBJ2-5, is as follows: EAGVAQSPRYKIIEKRQSVAFWCNPISGHATLYWYQQILGQGPKLLIQFQNNGVVDDSQLPKDRFSAERLKGVDSTLKIQPAKLEDSAVYLCASSFGLTLPQYFGPGTRLLVL.

This chain joins TRBV5-1 and TRBJ2-3; 7 positions agree with TRBD2. The CDR3 has 18 amino acids. The V gene end was trimmed by 1 base and the J gene end by 0 bases; junction bases not matched to a gene: 11. CDR1 and CDR2 (germline): SGHRS, YFSETQ. CDR3 sequence: CASSLPELAAASTDTQYF. CDR3 nucleotide sequence: TGCGCCAGCAGCTTGCCCGAGCTAGCGGCCGCTAGCACAGATACGCAGTATTTT.

This clonotype showed up many times. CDR3 amino acids: CAGAHGAYTDTQYF. As DNA, the CDR3 is TGTGCCGGAGCACACGGGGCTTACACAGATACGCAGTATTTT. The V gene is TRBV7-8, the J gene TRBJ2-3; D possibly uses TRBD1 or TRBD2 (5 bases each). V gave up 11 bases and J gave up 2 bases, with 17 bases separating them. The CDR3 extends over 14 amino acids. The V gene's germline CDR1 is SGHVS and CDR2 FQNEAQ.

This rearrangement joins TRBV15 to TRBJ1-6; a possible D gene is TRBD1 (6 bases). The germline V gene encodes CDR1 LNHNV and CDR2 YYDKDF (reference sequence). Trimming cost V 5 bases and J 10 bases, with 21 bases left between them. This CDR3 has 16 residues. The CDR3 here is CATSPGLGPDRSPLHF. Here the CDR3 DNA reads TGTGCCACCAGCCCAGGTTTGGGGCCCGACAGGTCACCCCTCCACTTT. The variable domain in full, with the rest retrieved from reference TRBV15 and TRBJ1-6, is DAMVIQNPRYQVTQFGKPVTLSCSQTLNHNVMYWYQQKSSQAPKLLFHYYDKDFNNEADTPDNFQSRRPNTSFCFLDIRSPGLGDTAMYLCATSPGLGPDRSPLHFGNGTRLTVT.

This clonotype was recorded at least ten times. The chain combines TRBV3-1 with TRBJ1-1; D perhaps matches TRBD1 (5 bases). Germline V gives CDR1 LGHDT, CDR2 YNNKEL (reference sequence). The CDR3 is made up of 17 amino acids. The V gene lost 0 bases and the J gene lost 6 bases, with 20 bases spanning the gap. Here the CDR3 reads CASSQDTGIREGAEAFF. In DNA form, the CDR3 reads TGTGCCAGCAGCCAAGATACCGGGATCAGGGAAGGGGCTGAAGCTTTCTTT.

This rearrangement joins TRBV25-1 to TRBJ2-3; TRBD2 aligns across 7 bases. CDR1 is MGHDK, CDR2 SYGVNS, per germline. Unmatched junction bases numbered 8, after V lost 1 base and J lost 4 bases. The CDR3 spans 16 residues. CDR3 bases: TGTGCCAGCAGTGAATGGGGGGGGGGTGGTGCAGATACGCAGTATTTT. Its protein is CASSEWGGGGADTQYF.

There are a few counts of this clonotype. CDR3 bases: TGTGCCAGCTCACAACCCAGGGTGAGGGTCCAAGAGACCCAGTACTTC. Residues: CASSQPRVRVQETQYF. The chain combines TRBV18 with TRBJ2-5; D is perhaps TRBD1 or TRBD2 (5 bases each). Germline V gives CDR1 KGHSH, CDR2 LQKENI. The CDR3 runs to 16 residues. Trimming took off 4 bases at V and 1 base at J, with 16 bases between the two ends.

The gene calls are TRBV30 and TRBJ2-7; D not certain. Germline CDR1 and CDR2: GTSNPN and SVGIG (reference sequence). The CDR3 spans 15 residues. Trimming shortened V by 0 bases and J by 3 bases, and 15 bases separated the two germline ends. This CDR3 reads CAWSVRFFGDYEQYF. The CDR3 region has the DNA TGTGCCTGGAGTGTACGGTTTTTTGGGGACTACGAGCAGTACTTC.